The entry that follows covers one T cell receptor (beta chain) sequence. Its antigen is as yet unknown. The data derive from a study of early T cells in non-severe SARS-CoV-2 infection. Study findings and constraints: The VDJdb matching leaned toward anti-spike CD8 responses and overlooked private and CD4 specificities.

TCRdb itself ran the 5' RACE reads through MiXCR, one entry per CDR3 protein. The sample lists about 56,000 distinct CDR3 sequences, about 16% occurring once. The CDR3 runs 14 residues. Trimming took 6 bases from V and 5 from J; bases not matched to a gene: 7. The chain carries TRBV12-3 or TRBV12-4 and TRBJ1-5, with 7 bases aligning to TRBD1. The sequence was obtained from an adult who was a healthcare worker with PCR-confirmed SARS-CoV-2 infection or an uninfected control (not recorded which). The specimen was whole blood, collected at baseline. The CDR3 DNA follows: TGTGCCAGCAGCCTCCCAGGGGGTTATCAGCCCCAGCATTTT. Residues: CASSLPGGYQPQHF.